This is a list of T cell receptor beta chains from one sample in a study of vaccination and CD4 T cells after COVID-19. TCRdb reprocessed the PCR reads via MiXCR and lists one record per CDR3 protein. The data contain about 10,000 distinct CDR3 sequences, roughly 23% of them singletons. No antigen has been identified for these receptors. The material sequenced was CD4+ T cells from blood, cultured in vitro, taken before SARS-CoV-2 vaccination. The receptors were gathered from a human donor who received a COVID-19 vaccine. CDR3s include the opening cysteine and the closing phenylalanine or tryptophan. Fields, in order: D gene, J gene, V gene, clone size, CDR3 protein, CDR3 DNA. The D gene is left open where the match is weak. Some rows have no size entry. The others give once, few or many, or a class for an expanded clone.

TRBD1	TRBJ1-1	TRBV19	-	CASRATDREESAFF	TGTGCCAGTAGAGCTACCGACAGGGAGGAGTCGGCTTTCTTT
-	TRBJ2-2	TRBV7-3	-	CASSFLGSTGELFF	TGTGCCAGCAGCTTCCTAGGGAGCACCGGGGAGCTGTTTTTT
-	TRBJ1-2	TRBV10-3	few	CATSLDRNYGYTF	TGTGCCACCTCTTTGGACAGAAACTATGGCTACACCTTC
-	TRBJ2-2	TRBV6-1	-	CASSLRGADTGELFF	TGTGCCAGCAGCCTGAGGGGGGCGGACACCGGGGAGCTGTTTTTT
TRBD1	TRBJ1-1	TRBV11-2	few	CASSLRTGAMNTEAFF	TGTGCCAGCAGCTTACGGACAGGGGCGATGAACACTGAAGCTTTCTTT
TRBD1	TRBJ2-3	TRBV24-1	few	CATSKGQGPDTQYF	TGTGCCACCAGTAAAGGACAGGGGCCAGATACGCAGTATTTT
TRBD2	TRBJ2-1	TRBV20-1	few	CSARRTSGGYNEQFF	TGCAGTGCGAGACGGACTAGCGGGGGATACAATGAGCAGTTCTTC
-	TRBJ2-5	TRBV6-1	-	CASSELLMEAQYF	TGTGCCAGCAGTGAATTGTTGATGGAGGCCCAGTACTTC
TRBD1	TRBJ1-4	TRBV25-1	few	CASSDRTGTNEKLFF	TGTGCCAGCAGTGATAGGACAGGGACTAATGAAAAACTGTTTTTT
TRBD1	TRBJ2-7	TRBV4-2	-	CASSQELKGASSYEQYF	TGTGCCAGCAGCCAAGAACTCAAGGGGGCTAGCTCCTACGAGCAGTACTTC
-	TRBJ1-2	TRBV7-2	-	CASSLSRSDYGYTF	TGTGCCAGCAGCTTATCCCGCAGTGACTATGGCTACACCTTC
-	TRBJ1-6	TRBV19	-	CASSRTDSNTLHF	TGTGCCAGTAGCAGAACGGACAGCAATACCCTCCACTTT
TRBD1	TRBJ2-7	TRBV19	-	CASSLDRESYEQYF	TGTGCCAGTAGTTTGGACAGGGAGTCCTACGAGCAGTACTTC
-	TRBJ2-6	TRBV6-2/TRBV6-3	-	CASSYSGAGANVLTF	TGTGCCAGCAGTTACTCAGGGGCTGGGGCCAACGTCCTGACTTTC
-	TRBJ1-2	TRBV14	-	CASSQDLSSYGYTF	TGTGCCAGCAGCCAAGACTTGTCATCCTATGGCTACACCTTC
-	TRBJ1-6	TRBV19	-	CASSPWTDNSPLHF	TGTGCCAGTTCCCCCTGGACAGATAATTCACCCCTCCACTTT
TRBD2	TRBJ2-3	TRBV2	few	CASSDRLAGFTDTQYF	TGTGCCAGCAGTGACCGACTAGCGGGGTTCACAGATACGCAGTATTTT
-	TRBJ1-5	TRBV27	-	CASSRYLTEPQHF	TGTGCCAGCAGTCGATACCTTACAGAGCCCCAGCATTTT
TRBD1	TRBJ1-1	TRBV5-1	-	CASSLTGATEAFF	TGCGCCAGCAGCTTGACAGGGGCCACTGAAGCTTTCTTT
TRBD1	TRBJ1-1	TRBV27	-	CASSLTGGARNTEAFF	TGTGCCAGCAGTTTGACAGGGGGCGCGAGGAACACTGAAGCTTTCTTT
-	TRBJ2-5	TRBV24-1	medium-sized	CATSDTGRWEETQYF	TGTGCCACCAGTGATACGGGCCGGTGGGAGGAGACCCAGTACTTC
-	TRBJ2-3	TRBV12-3/TRBV12-4	-	CASSLGVSDTQYF	TGTGCCAGCAGTTTGGGGGTCTCGGATACGCAGTATTTT
TRBD1	TRBJ2-5	TRBV5-4	-	CASSLNRDSQETQYF	TGTGCCAGCAGCTTGAACCGGGACAGTCAAGAGACCCAGTACTTC
-	TRBJ1-3	TRBV15	-	CATSRARGQSSGNTIYF	TGTGCCACCAGCAGAGCGCGAGGACAGAGCTCTGGAAACACCATATATTTT
-	TRBJ1-5	TRBV18	few	CASSPGRGSNQPQHF	TGTGCCAGCTCACCAGGCCGGGGATCCAATCAGCCCCAGCATTTT
-	TRBJ1-1	TRBV2	few	CASSMIRPGNTEAFF	TGTGCCAGCAGTATGATTCGGCCCGGGAACACTGAAGCTTTCTTT
-	TRBJ1-5	TRBV12-5	few	CASGLVHLQPQHF	TGTGCTAGTGGTTTGGTACATCTCCAGCCCCAGCATTTT
-	TRBJ1-2	TRBV27	few	CASSLSTVSNYGYTF	TGTGCCAGCAGTTTGTCGACTGTTTCTAACTATGGCTACACCTTC
-	TRBJ1-2	TRBV19	-	CASSTHTGAAPGGYTF	TGTGCCAGTAGTACCCACACGGGGGCGGCTCCGGGGGGCTACACCTTC
TRBD2	TRBJ2-2	TRBV24-1	-	CATERGGLGTGELFF	TGTGCCACCGAGCGGGGGGGCCTTGGGACCGGGGAGCTGTTTTTT
TRBD2	TRBJ2-5	TRBV29-1	-	CSVASTSGGLQETQYF	TGCAGCGTTGCCTCGACTAGCGGGGGTCTCCAAGAGACCCAGTACTTC
TRBD2	TRBJ2-3	TRBV12-3/TRBV12-4	few	CASSWTSGGPPDTQYF	TGTGCCAGCAGCTGGACTAGCGGGGGCCCCCCAGATACGCAGTATTTT
-	TRBJ1-4	TRBV6-2/TRBV6-3	-	CASSWSRAATNEKLFF	TGTGCCAGCAGTTGGTCCAGGGCGGCAACTAATGAAAAACTGTTTTTT